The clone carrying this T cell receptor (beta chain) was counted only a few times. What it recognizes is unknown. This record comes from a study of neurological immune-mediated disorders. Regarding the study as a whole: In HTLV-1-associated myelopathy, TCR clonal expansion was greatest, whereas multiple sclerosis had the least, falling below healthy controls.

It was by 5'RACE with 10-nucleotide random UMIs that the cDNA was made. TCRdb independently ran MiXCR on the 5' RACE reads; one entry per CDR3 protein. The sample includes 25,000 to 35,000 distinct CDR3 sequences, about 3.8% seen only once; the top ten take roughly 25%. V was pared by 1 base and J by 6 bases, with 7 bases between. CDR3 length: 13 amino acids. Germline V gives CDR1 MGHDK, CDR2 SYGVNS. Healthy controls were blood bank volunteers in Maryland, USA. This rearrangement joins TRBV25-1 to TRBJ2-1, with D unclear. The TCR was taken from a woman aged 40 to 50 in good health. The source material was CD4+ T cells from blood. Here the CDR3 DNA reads TGTGCCAGCAGTGAATTTGATGGCAATGAGCAGTTCTTC. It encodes CASSEFDGNEQFF.